Presented here are 4 T cell receptor beta chains from one specimen sequenced in a study of T cell changes during pregnancy in multiple sclerosis. Assay used: immunoSEQ multiplex PCR; TCRdb lists only in-frame clones, some missing. The sample consists of about 44,000 clones, about 88% of them appearing once. Sequenced here: CD4+ T cells from peripheral blood mononuclear cells, sampled after pregnancy. All receptors come from a female donor with multiple sclerosis, enrolled in a pregnancy study.

CDR3 DNA: TGTGCCAGCAGCTTCCCGGGAGTCGGCGAGCAGTACTTC. Encoded protein: CASSFPGVGEQYF. V and J are TRBV7-2 and TRBJ2-7; D is perhaps TRBD2 (6 bases). The CDR3 runs 13 residues. The V end lost 3 bases, the J end lost 6 bases, and 12 bases lay between the germline ends. Germline CDR1 SGHTA, CDR2 FQGNSA. The full variable domain, its missing parts supplied by reference TRBV7-2 and TRBJ2-7, is GAGVSQSPSNKVTEKGKDVELRCDPISGHTALYWYRQSLGQGLEFLIYFQGNSAPDKSGLPSDRFSAERTGGSVSTLTIQRTQQEDSAVYLCASSFPGVGEQYFGPGTRLTVT.

The chain has TRBV10-3 and TRBJ2-7; 7 bases are shared with TRBD1. Germline V lookup: CDR1 ENHRY, CDR2 SYGVKD. The CDR3 is made up of 13 amino acids. V was pared by 6 bases and J by 5 bases, with 7 bases of the junction left unmatched. CDR3 sequence reads: CAIRNSQGNEQYF. Here the CDR3 DNA reads TGTGCCATCAGGAATTCACAGGGGAACGAGCAGTACTTC.

V usage is TRBV19 and J usage is TRBJ1-1, with D unresolved. The CDR3 extends over 16 amino acids. V lost 1 base to trimming and J lost 1 base, with 13 bases between them. In germline, CDR1 is LNHDA, CDR2 SQIVND (reference sequence). CDR3 in amino acids: CASSIGLQPSNTEAFF. The CDR3 coding sequence is TGTGCCAGTAGTATAGGACTGCAGCCCTCGAACACTGAAGCTTTCTTT.

This sequence joins TRBV5-1 and TRBJ2-5; no clear D gene. Germline CDR1 is SGHRS and CDR2 is YFSETQ. There are 14 residues in the CDR3. Trimming left V 1 base short and J 2 bases short, with 9 bases between. The CDR3 here is CASSLSGQQETQYF. The CDR3 coding sequence is TGCGCCAGCAGCTTGAGTGGTCAGCAAGAGACCCAGTACTTC. The variable domain in full, completed from reference TRBV5-1 and TRBJ2-5, reads KAGVTQTPRYLIKTRGQQVTLSCSPISGHRSVSWYQQTPGQGLQFLFEYFSETQRNKGNFPGRFSGRQFSNSRSEMNVSTLELGDSALYLCASSLSGQQETQYFGPGTRLLVL.